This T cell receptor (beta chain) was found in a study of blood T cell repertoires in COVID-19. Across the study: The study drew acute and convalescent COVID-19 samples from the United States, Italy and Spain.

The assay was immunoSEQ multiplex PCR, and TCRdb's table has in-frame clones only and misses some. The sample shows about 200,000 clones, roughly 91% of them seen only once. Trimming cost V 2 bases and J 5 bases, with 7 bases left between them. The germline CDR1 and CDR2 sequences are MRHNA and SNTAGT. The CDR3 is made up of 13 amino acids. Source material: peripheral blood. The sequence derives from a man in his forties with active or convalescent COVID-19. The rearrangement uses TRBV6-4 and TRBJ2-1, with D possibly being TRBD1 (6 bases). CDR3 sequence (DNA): TGTGCCAGCAGTGACGACAGGCACAATGAGCAGTTCTTC. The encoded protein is CASSDDRHNEQFF.